This TCR beta chain was observed in a study of CD8 T cells in ankylosing spondylitis. Study conclusions and caveats: Blood of patients with ankylosing spondylitis appeared to be characterized by a TCR beta motif of fewer than 10 highly homologous variants.

This clonotype was detected only a few times. Its target is not known. TCRdb analysed the 5' RACE reads with MiXCR anew, one entry per CDR3 protein. Counted here are roughly 470,000 distinct CDR3 sequences, 25% to 30% occurring once; the ten biggest clones make up about 0.89%. The sequence was obtained from a male donor with ankylosing spondylitis. Sequencing used blood, either unsorted or a sorted T cell fraction (not recorded which).

This CDR3 is CASRADRGETQYF. The CDR3 coding sequence is TGTGCCAGCAGAGCGGACAGGGGAGAGACCCAGTACTTC. The rearrangement joins TRBV2 to TRBJ2-5, with 9 bases aligning to TRBD1. Trimming took 6 bases from V and 4 from J; bases not matched to a gene: 3. The CDR3 runs to 13 residues. The germline CDR1 and CDR2 sequences are SNHLY and FYNNEI. The entire variable domain, with the rest obtained from reference TRBV2 and TRBJ2-5, is as follows: EPEVTQTPSHQVTQMGQEVILRCVPISNHLYFYWYRQILGQKVEFLVSFYNNEISEKSEIFDDQFSVERPDGSNFTLKIRSTKLEDSAMYFCASRADRGETQYFGPGTRLLVL.